A single sample gave rise to the 30 T cell receptor beta chains below, sequenced in a study of response to subunit inactivated influenza vaccine. TCRdb independently ran MiXCR on the RT-PCR reads; one entry per CDR3 protein. The table includes 800,000 to 1,000,000 distinct CDR3 sequences, 21% detected once. The material sequenced was PBMCs from blood, taken roughly 5 days after vaccination. Receptor source: a man in his fifties or sixties who received an inactivated influenza vaccine.

V gene TRBV6-2 or TRBV6-3 combines with J gene TRBJ2-7, with TRBD1 as a possible D gene (7 bases). The CDR3 runs 16 residues. Per germline, CDR1 MNHEY and CDR2 SVGEGT. V lost 0 bases and J 0 bases, leaving 12 bases between the germline ends. The CDR3 protein is CASSYSSRGDSYEQYF. In nucleotides, the CDR3 is TGTGCCAGCAGTTACTCTAGCAGGGGGGACTCCTACGAGCAGTACTTC.

This clonotype was recorded at least ten times. The rearrangement uses TRBV7-2 and TRBJ2-2; the D gene is possibly TRBD1 (6 bases). The V end lost 5 bases, the J end lost 3 bases, and 10 bases lay between the germline ends. The CDR3 is made up of 14 amino acids. In germline, CDR1 is SGHTA, CDR2 FQGNSA. In nucleotides, the CDR3 is TGTGCCAGCAGCCTGACAGGCTACACCGGGGAGCTGTTTTTT. Translating it yields CASSLTGYTGELFF.

This chain links TRBV29-1 with TRBJ1-2, with D perhaps matching TRBD1 (5 bases). V was trimmed by 6 bases and J by 6 bases, leaving 14 bases between them. The CDR3 runs 12 residues. Germline loops: CDR1 SQVTM, CDR2 ANQGSEA. CDR3 nucleotide sequence: TGCAGCGTCCCGCTCGGGGGACATGGCTACACCTTC. Translation gives CSVPLGGHGYTF.

This clonotype was seen a handful of times. The chain couples TRBV29-1 to TRBJ1-1; unclear D gene. The CDR3 spans 15 residues. Looked up from germline, CDR1 is SQVTM and CDR2 is ANQGSEA. Trimming pared 7 bases from V and 1 base from J, leaving 19 bases between. This CDR3 is CSAPRPPGENTEAFF. The CDR3 nucleotides read TGCAGCGCCCCTAGACCGCCGGGAGAGAACACTGAAGCTTTCTTT. Full variable domain (rest looked up from reference TRBV29-1 and TRBJ1-1): SAVISQKPSRDICQRGTSLTIQCQVDSQVTMMFWYRQQPGQSLTLIATANQGSEATYESGFVIDKFPISRPNLTFSTLTVSNMSPEDSSIYLCSAPRPPGENTEAFFGQGTRLTVV.

This clonotype was recorded many times. The genes are TRBV4-1 and TRBJ1-2, with D maybe TRBD1 (5 bases). Germline V CDR1 and CDR2: MGHRA, YSYEKL. Trimming cost V 4 bases and J 0 bases, with 9 bases left between them. CDR3 length: 14 residues. Here the CDR3 reads CASSLGTSNYGYTF. CDR3 bases: TGCGCCAGCAGCCTCGGGACTTCTAACTATGGCTACACCTTC.

The rearrangement joins TRBV20-1 to TRBJ2-7, with D tentatively TRBD2 (5 bases). Trimming removed 5 bases at V and 7 bases at J, with 15 bases between. Looked up from germline, CDR1 is DFQATT and CDR2 is SNEGSKA (reference sequence). The CDR3 is 12 amino acids. In DNA, the CDR3 is TGCAGTGCTTGGGCCCGGACGGGGGAGCAGTACTTC. Protein product: CSAWARTGEQYF.

The rearrangement uses TRBV10-3 and TRBJ2-7, with a tentative D call TRBD1 (5 bases). This CDR3 is 16 amino acids long. Germline CDR1 ENHRY, CDR2 SYGVKD. The germline V and J ends were trimmed by 0 bases and 3 bases, with 15 bases remaining between them. The CDR3 sequence is CAISESVGRGHYEQYF. The CDR3 DNA is TGTGCCATCAGTGAGTCTGTAGGAAGGGGCCACTACGAGCAGTACTTC.

The chain carries TRBV29-1 and TRBJ1-2; D not resolved. CDR3 size: 13 residues. Germline V gene lookup returns CDR1 SQVTM and CDR2 ANQGSEA. V was pared by 1 base and J by 2 bases, with 8 bases between. The CDR3, as DNA: TGCAGCGTTGAAGGTGGCGGGAACTATGGCTACACCTTC. Protein product: CSVEGGGNYGYTF.

This sequence joins TRBV10-2 and TRBJ2-3, with no clear D. V lost 3 bases and J 0 bases, leaving 4 bases between the germline ends. The CDR3 totals 13 residues. CDR1 WSHSY and CDR2 SAAADI come from the germline V gene. The chain's CDR3 is CASSDSSTDTQYF. CDR3 DNA: TGCGCCAGCAGTGACAGTAGCACAGATACGCAGTATTTT.

V is TRBV4-2 and J is TRBJ2-4, with D perhaps matching TRBD1 (6 bases). Trimming removed 6 bases at V and 1 base at J, with 13 bases between. This CDR3 is built from 15 residues. The germline V gene encodes CDR1 LGHNA and CDR2 YNFKEQ. CDR3 in DNA: TGTGCCAGCAGATACACAGGGCCGGCCAAAAACATTCAGTACTTC. Translation: CASRYTGPAKNIQYF.

With regard to this clonotype: At one end the junction does not follow the germline gene, possibly because of a read error. The gene calls are TRBV7-6 and TRBJ2-1; TRBD2 matches at 7 bases. Germline V gene lookup returns CDR1 SGHVS and CDR2 FNYEAQ. CDR3 length equals 16 residues. The CDR3 nucleotides read TGTGCCAGCAGCCCTACCGGGGGGTCCCCCTATAATGAGCAGTTCTTC. Translation: CASSPTGGSPYNEQFF.

The chain is built from TRBV12-3 or TRBV12-4 and TRBJ2-1; 15 bases match TRBD2. V dropped 3 bases and J dropped 12; count of bases not matched to a gene: 6. The CDR3 has 15 amino acids. The CDR3 is CASSLGLAGGVRQFF. For the CDR3, the DNA is TGTGCCAGCAGTTTGGGACTAGCGGGGGGAGTTCGGCAGTTCTTC.

Only a few counts were recorded for this clonotype. The chain recombines TRBV14 with TRBJ2-5; TRBD2 agrees at 10 bases. With V trimmed by 3 bases and J by 5 bases, 6 bases remained unmatched. The CDR3 loop spans 15 amino acids. Germline values: CDR1 SGHDN, CDR2 FVKESK. The CDR3 nucleotides read TGTGCCAGCAGCCACCCCGGACTAGCGGTGGAGACCCAGTACTTC. It specifies CASSHPGLAVETQYF.

This clonotype was picked up one time. V usage is TRBV4-2 and J usage is TRBJ1-1; the D is unclear. There are 15 residues in the CDR3. From germline, CDR1 is LGHNA and CDR2 YNFKEQ. The V gene lost 0 bases and the J gene lost 12 bases, with 20 bases spanning the gap. The CDR3 DNA sequence: TGTGCCAGCAGCCAAGATTTGGTTATTTTGGAGGGAACTTTCTTT. The encoded protein is CASSQDLVILEGTFF.

The chain uses TRBV5-1 and TRBJ2-7, with unresolved D. V was pared by 0 bases and J by 2 bases, with 15 bases between. This CDR3 is 16 amino acids long. The germline V gene encodes CDR1 SGHRS and CDR2 YFSETQ. The CDR3, as DNA: TGCGCCAGCAGCTTGGGGGCCCCGGGCTCCACCTACGAGCAGTACTTC. Residues: CASSLGAPGSTYEQYF.

The rearrangement links TRBV29-1 to TRBJ1-1; a weak D match, TRBD1 (5 bases). Germline lookup yields CDR1 SQVTM and CDR2 ANQGSEA. V lost 6 bases, J lost 3 bases, and 5 bases lay in between. This CDR3 contains 10 residues. CDR3 nucleotide sequence: TGCAGCGTGGGACACACTGAAGCTTTCTTT. It is translated as CSVGHTEAFF.

This clonotype was counted many times. V and J are TRBV12-3 or TRBV12-4 and TRBJ1-5; 9 bases line up with TRBD1. The CDR3 totals 14 residues. Germline trimming cut 7 bases from V and 6 bases from J; bases unmatched to any gene: 7. CDR3 nucleotide sequence: TGTGCCAGCATGATACAGGGGGCCGGTCAGCCCCAGCATTTT. Its translation is CASMIQGAGQPQHF.

This clonotype was counted at least ten times. This chain connects TRBV12-3 or TRBV12-4 to TRBJ2-5, with unresolved D. V dropped 4 bases and J dropped 0 bases, with 18 bases sitting between them. The CDR3 spans 17 residues. The DNA for the CDR3 is TGTGCCAGCAGTTACGCGTGGCCAGACGTATACCAAGAGACCCAGTACTTC. It is translated as CASSYAWPDVYQETQYF.

The chain recombines TRBV11-2 with TRBJ1-1, with D possibly matching TRBD1 (5 bases). Germline V gene lookup returns CDR1 SGHAT and CDR2 FQNNGV. CDR3 length equals 13 residues. V dropped 5 bases and J dropped 6 bases, with 13 bases sitting between them. CDR3 sequence: CASSISGFPEAFF. CDR3 DNA: TGTGCCAGCAGCATATCAGGGTTTCCTGAAGCTTTCTTT.

The chain joins TRBV11-2 to TRBJ2-5, with a possible D match to TRBD1 (5 bases). The CDR3 has 16 residues. V was pared by 7 bases and J by 5 bases, with 23 bases between. Germline V lookup: CDR1 SGHAT, CDR2 FQNNGV. CDR3 protein: CASKRSVGLPAETQYF. CDR3 sequence (DNA): TGTGCCAGCAAACGATCGGTGGGGCTCCCCGCGGAGACCCAGTACTTC.

In the case of this clonotype: Compared with germline, one end of the junction differs, possibly owing to a read error. The genes are TRBV12-3 or TRBV12-4 and TRBJ1-5; 7 bases agree with TRBD1. The CDR3 is 15 amino acids. This CDR3 reads CASSLGGQGDQPQHF. The CDR3, as DNA: TGTGCCAGCAGCTTAGGGGGCCAGGGGGATCAGCCCCAGCATTTT.

This clonotype occurred a few times. The chain combines TRBV29-1 with TRBJ2-3, with a tentative D call TRBD2 (6 bases). The V end was cut by 4 bases, the J end by 4 bases, with 15 bases between. Germline-derived CDR1 and CDR2 are SQVTM and ANQGSEA. The CDR3 is 14 residues long. CDR3 sequence reads: CSVVVTGRPDTQYF. The CDR3 coding sequence is TGCAGCGTTGTCGTAACGGGGAGGCCAGATACGCAGTATTTT.

The CDR3 region has the DNA TGTGCCAGCAGCCATCGCGCAGGGAACACCGGGGAGCTGTTTTTT. It encodes CASSHRAGNTGELFF. V and J are TRBV16 and TRBJ2-2; D unresolved. Germline V gives CDR1 KGHSY, CDR2 FQNENV. This CDR3 comprises 15 residues. The V end lost 3 bases, the J end lost 1 base, and 9 bases lay between the germline ends.

The chain couples TRBV18 to TRBJ2-7; TRBD2 matches 7 bases. The CDR3 has 17 residues. Germline V gives CDR1 KGHSH, CDR2 LQKENI. The junction had 14 bases not matched to a gene; V was cut back by 0 bases and J by 6 bases. CDR3 bases: TGTGCCAGCTCACCACCTGGCGGGGGTCCCCCGTCCCGCGAGCAGTACTTC. This gives the protein CASSPPGGGPPSREQYF.

This clonotype was seen a few times. The chain carries TRBV5-6 and TRBJ2-2, with 8 bases lining up with TRBD1. The CDR3 contains 16 residues. Germline CDR1 reads SGHDT; CDR2 reads YYEEEE. V gave up 4 bases and J gave up 4 bases; unmatched junction bases: 9. CDR3 in DNA: TGTGCCAGCAGCCCCGGACAGGGTCAGAGCACCGGGGAGCTGTTTTTT. Residues: CASSPGQGQSTGELFF.

This clonotype was seen only a few times. The CDR3 spells CASSLDTWNTEAFF. CDR3 in DNA: TGTGCCAGCAGCTTAGATACCTGGAACACTGAAGCTTTCTTT. The V gene is TRBV7-9, the J gene TRBJ1-1, with D unresolved. Germline CDR1 reads SEHNR; CDR2 reads FQNEAQ (reference sequence). The CDR3 is 14 residues long. V was trimmed by 1 base and J by 1 base, leaving 7 bases between them.

The chain links TRBV20-1 to TRBJ1-1; 7 nucleotides align to TRBD1. Germline V lookup: CDR1 DFQATT, CDR2 SNEGSKA (reference sequence). The CDR3 has 16 residues. Trimming cost V 0 bases and J 5 bases; bases outside gene matches: 12. CDR3: CSARDGGRGIDTEAFF. In DNA, the CDR3 is TGCAGTGCTAGAGATGGGGGCAGGGGGATTGATACTGAAGCTTTCTTT.

This clonotype has a handful of counts. The CDR3 sequence is CASSYWQGGEQYF. The DNA of the CDR3 is TGTGCCAGCAGTTACTGGCAGGGCGGGGAGCAGTACTTC. The chain uses TRBV6-5 and TRBJ2-7, with D perhaps TRBD1 or TRBD2 (5 bases each). The germline CDR1 and CDR2 sequences are MNHEY and SVGAGI. The V end lost 1 base, the J end lost 7 bases, and 11 bases lay between the germline ends. The CDR3 is 13 amino acids.

The chain is built from TRBV5-1 and TRBJ1-1; possibly TRBD1 for D (6 bases). The CDR3 consists of 16 residues. Trimming removed 2 bases at V and 0 bases at J, with 14 bases between. Germline V gene sequence: CDR1 SGHRS, CDR2 YFSETQ. CDR3 sequence reads: CASSFLPGAMNTEAFF. In DNA form, the CDR3 reads TGCGCCAGCAGCTTTCTTCCGGGGGCCATGAACACTGAAGCTTTCTTT.

The rearrangement uses TRBV5-6 and TRBJ1-2; no clear D gene. Deletions cut 4 bases from V and 5 bases from J, with 15 bases between. The CDR3 consists of 14 residues. Germline lookup yields CDR1 SGHDT and CDR2 YYEEEE. DNA for the CDR3: TGTGCCAGCAGCCGTTCCGGGCGTGGGTATGGCTACACCTTC. The encoded protein is CASSRSGRGYGYTF.